This passage covers 15 T cell receptor beta chains from one sample sequenced in a study of blood T cell repertoires in COVID-19. TCRdb's table, derived via immunoSEQ multiplex PCR, lists solely in-frame clones and lacks some. The data contain 100,000 or so clones, 78% of them seen just once; the ten biggest clones take up about 9%. What was sequenced was peripheral blood. These receptors were obtained from a man between 60 and 75 years old with active or convalescent COVID-19.

The chain is built from TRBV6-6 and TRBJ1-6; 7 bases fit TRBD1. The CDR3 sequence is 16 residues long. V lost 4 bases, J lost 7 bases, and 10 bases stayed unmatched. Germline V gene lookup returns CDR1 MNHNY and CDR2 SVGAGI (reference sequence). Here the CDR3 DNA reads TGTGCCAGCAGTTCCCCGCCGGGACAGCAGAATTCACCCCTCCACTTT. It codes for CASSSPPGQQNSPLHF.

The rearrangement uses TRBV5-1 and TRBJ2-7; TRBD2 might be the D (5 bases). Per germline, CDR1 SGHRS and CDR2 YFSETQ. V was shortened by 2 bases and J by 0 bases, with 12 bases between the two germline ends. The CDR3 has 15 amino acids. CDR3 nucleotides: TGCGCCAGCAGCTTAAGCGGTGATAGCTCCTACGAGCAGTACGTC. As protein: CASSLSGDSSYEQYV.

This clone has a handful of counts. The CDR3 protein is CASSRPSVQETQYF. Here the CDR3 DNA reads TGTGCCAGCAGCCGCCCTAGCGTTCAAGAGACCCAGTACTTC. The gene calls are TRBV3-1 (or the pseudogene TRBV3-2) and TRBJ2-5, with D possibly TRBD2 on 6 matching bases. Trimming shortened V by 4 bases and J by 2 bases, and 11 bases separated the two germline ends. The CDR3 runs 14 residues. Germline V gene lookup returns CDR1 LGHDT and CDR2 YNNKEL (reference sequence).

This chain joins TRBV29-1 and TRBJ1-2; perhaps TRBD1 as D (5 bases). Germline CDR1 SQVTM, CDR2 ANQGSEA. Trimming stripped 0 bases from V and 7 bases from J, with 12 bases between. CDR3 length: 13 residues. CDR3 region: CSVEEAGKGGYTF. Written as DNA, the CDR3 is TGCAGCGTTGAAGAGGCAGGGAAAGGTGGCTACACCTTC.

This sequence joins TRBV6-2 or TRBV6-3 and TRBJ2-5; D gene uncertain. This CDR3 is built from 14 residues. V was trimmed by 2 bases and J by 5 bases, leaving 12 bases between them. The germline gives CDR1 MNHEY, CDR2 SVGEGT. The CDR3 reads CASSYHSNLETQYF. The DNA for the CDR3 is TGTGCCAGCAGTTACCACAGTAATCTGGAGACCCAGTACTTC.

The V and J genes are TRBV7-8 and TRBJ2-6; D is perhaps TRBD1 (6 bases). Trimming cost V 5 bases and J 0 bases, with 14 bases left between them. Germline V gives CDR1 SGHVS, CDR2 FQNEAQ. This CDR3 region has 17 residues. The CDR3 DNA sequence: TGTGCCAGCAGCAGCCGCAGGGGCCTCTCTGGGGCCAACGTCCTGACTTTC. Amino acids: CASSSRRGLSGANVLTF.

J is TRBJ1-6 and V is TRBV6-1, with 7 bases matching TRBD1. Unmatched junction bases numbered 9, after V lost 2 bases and J lost 8 bases. The germline V gene has CDR1 MNHNS and CDR2 SASEGT. The CDR3 consists of 16 residues. The CDR3 DNA follows: TGTGCCAGCAGTGAATTTAAAGGGACAGCCTATTCACCCCTCCACTTT. As protein: CASSEFKGTAYSPLHF.

The chain joins TRBV10-1 to TRBJ2-5, with TRBD2 identical over 12 bases. The junction had 4 bases not matched to a gene; V was cut back by 2 bases and J by 3 bases. Germline lookup yields CDR1 WNHNN and CDR2 SYGVQD (reference sequence). The CDR3 has 16 residues. The CDR3 protein is CASSEILAGGKETQYF. CDR3 DNA: TGCGCCAGCAGTGAGATCCTAGCGGGAGGGAAAGAGACCCAGTACTTC.

This chain joins TRBV7-9 and TRBJ2-1; perhaps TRBD2 as D (7 bases). CDR1 and CDR2 (germline): SEHNR, FQNEAQ (reference sequence). The CDR3 runs to 15 residues. Between the trimmed V and J ends, which lost 5 bases and 5 bases, there was a span of 16 bases. The CDR3 DNA sequence: TGTGCCAGCAGCCTCGGGGGCGGGAGCAACAATGAGCAGTTCTTC. It specifies CASSLGGGSNNEQFF.

In DNA form, the CDR3 reads TGTGCCAGCAGCCCCGTTAGCGGGAGTTCCTACAATGAGCAGTTCTTC. Its protein is CASSPVSGSSYNEQFF. The rearrangement links TRBV7-9 to TRBJ2-1; 9 positions match TRBD2. J gave up 1 base and V 5 bases, and 6 bases lay outside the gene matches. Germline-derived CDR1 and CDR2 are SEHNR and FQNEAQ (reference sequence). The CDR3 length is 16 residues.

CDR3 residues: CASSESQSTYEQYF. Here the CDR3 DNA reads TGTGCCAGCAGTGAAAGTCAGTCGACCTACGAGCAGTACTTC. The genes are TRBV6-1 and TRBJ2-7; D not resolved. Trimming pared 2 bases from V and 2 bases from J, leaving 10 bases between. CDR3 length: 14 residues. Germline loops: CDR1 MNHNS, CDR2 SASEGT.

This chain links TRBV5-6 with TRBJ1-1; possible D gene TRBD1, 5 bases. CDR3 length: 16 amino acids. V was shortened by 4 bases and J by 2 bases, with 18 bases between the two germline ends. Germline V lookup: CDR1 SGHDT, CDR2 YYEEEE. The CDR3 reads CASSLGGIGRNTEAFF. Here the CDR3 DNA reads TGTGCCAGCAGCCTCGGGGGAATAGGGCGAAACACTGAAGCTTTCTTT.

The chain couples TRBV2 to TRBJ2-2; D is possibly TRBD2 (6 bases). The CDR3 spans 15 residues. The V gene's germline CDR1 is SNHLY and CDR2 FYNNEI. V lost 1 base and J 5 bases, leaving 11 bases between the germline ends. The CDR3 sequence: CASSEEEGRTGELFF. As DNA, the CDR3 is TGTGCCAGCAGTGAAGAGGAGGGGCGGACCGGGGAGCTGTTTTTT.

The V gene is TRBV2, the J gene TRBJ1-3; D is possibly TRBD1 (6 bases). Germline values: CDR1 SNHLY, CDR2 FYNNEI. V was trimmed by 5 bases and J by 6 bases, leaving 17 bases between them. This CDR3 region has 15 residues. The CDR3 DNA follows: TGTGCCAGCAGTCCCACAGGGAGTGAATCAAACACCATATATTTT. It encodes CASSPTGSESNTIYF.

The chain links TRBV3-1 (or the pseudogene TRBV3-2) to TRBJ2-3; TRBD1 might be the D (6 bases). This CDR3 has 17 amino acids. The V and J ends lost 4 bases and 0 bases respectively, with 17 bases between them. The germline gives CDR1 LGHDT, CDR2 YNNKEL (reference sequence). The CDR3 region is CASSRASGTPSTDTQYF. DNA for the CDR3: TGTGCCAGCAGCCGAGCTTCCGGGACACCTAGCACAGATACGCAGTATTTT.